One and the same sample provided the 16 T cell receptor beta chains below, sequenced in a study of Tregs in tolerant kidney transplant recipients. Recipients received nonmyeloablative bone marrow transplants from related graft donors, with transient mixed chimerism. TCRdb keeps only in-frame clones here, not all; method: immunoSEQ multiplex PCR. The specimen's table records 20,000 to 30,000 clones. The starting material was CD4+ T cells from blood (PBMCs), obtained 6 months after the transplant. Receptor source: a human patient who received a combined kidney and bone marrow transplant. Some of the T cells might come from the graft donor.

A word on this clone: Read sequence stops 3 residues before the CDR3 end, and the germline J gene provides the missing end. The chain joins TRBV5-1 to TRBJ1-1, with 7 bases aligning to TRBD1. Germline loops: CDR1 SGHRS, CDR2 YFSETQ. The CDR3 consists of 15 residues. V was pared by 4 bases and J by 1 base, with 7 bases of the junction left unmatched. Partial CDR3 DNA: TGCGCCAGCAGCCCAGGGGGAGGAACGAACACTGAA. This translates into CASSPGGGTNTE. From start to end, the CDR3 is CASSPGGGTNTEAFF. The full variable domain, rest sourced from reference TRBV5-1 and TRBJ1-1, is KAGVTQTPRYLIKTRGQQVTLSCSPISGHRSVSWYQQTPGQGLQFLFEYFSETQRNKGNFPGRFSGRQFSNSRSEMNVSTLELGDSALYLCASSPGGGTNTEAFFGQGTRLTVV.

On this clone: The sequence runs out 3 residues before the end of the CDR3; the remainder is reconstructed from the germline J gene. This chain uses TRBV7-8 with TRBJ2-3; D unclear. The V and J ends lost 0 bases and 5 bases respectively, with 12 bases between them. This CDR3 has 15 residues. The V gene's germline CDR1 is SGHVS and CDR2 FQNEAQ. The CDR3 protein is CASSLARWIKDTQYF. The DNA read from the CDR3 is TGTGCCAGCAGCTTAGCGCGGTGGATCAAAGATACG.

Comment on this clone: The read falls 3 residues short of the CDR3 end, and the missing part is taken from the germline J gene. This chain links TRBV2 with TRBJ1-2; D may be TRBD1 (5 bases). V lost 5 bases and J lost 4, with 14 bases in between. The CDR3 is 14 amino acids. CDR1 is SNHLY, CDR2 FYNNEI, per germline. CDR3 amino acids: CASSPIVGGYGYTF. The covered CDR3 bases are TGTGCCAGCAGTCCTATCGTCGGGGGCTATGGC.

Of note for this clone: The CDR3 goes on 3 residues after the read ends, and that part is filled in from the germline J gene. The genes are TRBV6-4 and TRBJ2-3; D is perhaps TRBD1 (5 bases). The CDR3 consists of 13 residues. Per the germline V gene, CDR1 is MRHNA and CDR2 is SNTAGT. V lost 3 bases, J lost 2 bases, and 6 bases lay in between. CDR3 DNA, as far as it was read: TGTGCCAGCAGTGAACAGGCCACAGATACG. Its protein is CASSEQATDT. From start to end, the CDR3 is CASSEQATDTQYF.

As concerns this clone: Read coverage stops 3 residues before the CDR3 terminus; the germline J gene supplies the remainder. J is TRBJ2-7 and V is TRBV18, with D unresolved. CDR3 length: 19 residues. Between the trimmed V and J ends, which lost 0 bases and 2 bases, there was a span of 23 bases. The germline CDR1 and CDR2 sequences are KGHSH and LQKENI. The CDR3 DNA, read in part, is TGTGCCAGCTCACCACCATGGGCCTTCGACAAACCCTATCCCTACGAG. Protein sequence: CASSPPWAFDKPYPYE. From start to end, the CDR3 is CASSPPWAFDKPYPYEQYF.

As concerns this clone: Read sequence stops 3 residues before the CDR3 end, and the germline J gene provides the missing end. The chain combines TRBV5-6 with TRBJ2-7, with 8 bases lining up with TRBD2. Germline V lookup: CDR1 SGHDT, CDR2 YYEEEE. The CDR3 covers 14 residues. V dropped 6 bases and J dropped 5; count of bases not matched to a gene: 10. Partial CDR3 DNA: TGTGCCAGCACCCCCCAGGGACTAGAGGACGAG. This gives the protein CASTPQGLEDE. The full CDR3 protein is CASTPQGLEDEQYF.

In regard to this clone: Read data end 3 residues before the CDR3 end; the end is taken from the germline J gene. The chain links TRBV5-1 to TRBJ1-2; 7 nucleotides match TRBD1. Per germline, CDR1 SGHRS and CDR2 YFSETQ. The CDR3 runs to 12 residues. Unmatched junction bases numbered 4, after V lost 4 bases and J lost 7 bases. The chain's CDR3 is CASSPRDSGYTF. CDR3 DNA, as far as it was read: TGCGCCAGCAGCCCCCGGGACAGTGGC.

Partial CDR3 DNA: TGTGCCAGCAGCTTAAATGGCGGAGACGATGAG. The encoded protein is CASSLNGGDDE. The whole CDR3 protein is CASSLNGGDDEQFF. This rearrangement joins TRBV11-2 to TRBJ2-1; D gene uncertain. From the germline J gene comes the end of the CDR3, since the read stops 3 residues before it. The CDR3 loop spans 14 amino acids. V was pared by 2 bases and J by 8 bases, with 13 bases between. Germline V CDR1 and CDR2: SGHAT, FQNNGV.

Comments on this clone: The read halts 3 residues ahead of the CDR3 end, with the missing end drawn from the germline J gene. This same CDR3 is encoded by further DNA sequences in the sample. The J gene is TRBJ1-1, the V gene TRBV18; 8 positions match TRBD1. Germline trimming cut 2 bases from V and 5 bases from J; bases unmatched to any gene: 4. The length of the CDR3 is 14 residues. The germline V gene has CDR1 KGHSH and CDR2 LQKENI. CDR3: CASSPTGGRTEAFF. Partial CDR3 DNA: TGTGCCAGCTCACCAACAGGGGGTCGAACTGAA.

In the case of this clone: The CDR3 is cut off 3 residues early in the read; its end comes from the germline J gene. The J gene is TRBJ2-7, the V gene TRBV2; 9 bases are shared with TRBD2. CDR3 length equals 15 residues. V lost 3 bases, J lost 2 bases, and 5 bases stayed unmatched. Germline V gene data show CDR1 as SNHLY and CDR2 as FYNNEI. The DNA read from the CDR3 is TGTGCCAGCAGTGACCCTCTAGCGGGGCCCTACGAG. The encoded protein is CASSDPLAGPYE. The whole CDR3 sequence reads CASSDPLAGPYEQYF.

Turning to this clone: The CDR3 goes on 3 residues after the read ends, and that part is filled in from the germline J gene. The chain employs TRBV7-9 and TRBJ1-2; possible D gene TRBD1, 6 bases. This CDR3 has 13 residues. From germline, CDR1 is SEHNR and CDR2 FQNEAQ (reference sequence). The CDR3: CASSSLRGIGYTF. Incomplete CDR3 DNA: TGTGCCAGCAGCTCCCTAAGGGGGATCGGC.

Details on this clone: Sequencing ends 3 residues short of the CDR3 end; the germline J gene provides the rest. V and J are TRBV5-1 and TRBJ1-4, with a possible D match to TRBD1 (6 bases). The CDR3 covers 15 residues. V was cut by 0 bases and J by 3 bases, with 9 bases left in between. Germline V gene lookup returns CDR1 SGHRS and CDR2 YFSETQ. CDR3 bases read: TGCGCCAGCAGCTTGGAAGGGGGGGCTAATGAAAAA. It translates to CASSLEGGANEK. The whole CDR3 reads CASSLEGGANEKLFF.

To note about this clone: Coverage ceases 3 residues before the CDR3 finishes, and the germline J gene fills in the end. The genes are TRBV6-2 or TRBV6-3 and TRBJ1-2; 7 bases align to TRBD1. The CDR3 totals 12 residues. Trimming at V came to 8 bases and at J to 5 bases, leaving 5 bases not matched to a gene. The germline gives CDR1 MNHEY, CDR2 SVGEGT. CDR3 in amino acids: CASGRQGYGYTF. The CDR3 bases that were read are TGTGCCAGCGGTCGACAGGGTTATGGC.

Notes on this clone: The read is 3 residues too short to cover the CDR3 end, so that end is filled in from the germline J gene. The rearrangement links TRBV20-1 to TRBJ1-1, with D unresolved. The CDR3 extends over 12 amino acids. With 2 bases removed from V and 1 base from J, the gap between germline ends came to 5 bases. Germline V lookup: CDR1 DFQATT, CDR2 SNEGSKA (reference sequence). Partial CDR3 DNA: TGCAGTGCTAGAACCGGGAACACTGAA. It translates to CSARTGNTE. The full CDR3 sequence reads CSARTGNTEAFF.

As for this clone: Coverage ceases 3 residues before the CDR3 finishes, and the germline J gene fills in the end. The chain is built from TRBV2 and TRBJ1-6; D is unclear. CDR3 size: 13 residues. Germline CDR1 is SNHLY and CDR2 is FYNNEI. Trimming shortened V by 6 bases and J by 7 bases, and 10 bases separated the two germline ends. The CDR3 DNA, read in part, is TGTGCCAGCAGCCCCACACAAAATTCACCC. Its protein is CASSPTQNSP. Given in full, the CDR3 is CASSPTQNSPLHF.

With regard to this clone: The observed sequence ends 3 residues before the CDR3 terminus, with the missing tail filled in from the germline J gene. The rearrangement uses TRBV6-2 or TRBV6-3 and TRBJ2-1; 9 nucleotides align to TRBD2. With 5 bases clipped from V and 5 bases from J, the junction kept 7 bases outside the gene matches. The germline V gene has CDR1 MNHEY and CDR2 SVGEGT. The CDR3 loop spans 15 amino acids. The part of the CDR3 DNA that was read is TGTGCCAGCAGTCATTCTAGCGGGGTTAACAATGAG. Residues: CASSHSSGVNNE. The entire CDR3 protein reads CASSHSSGVNNEQFF.